Listed below are T cell receptor beta chains from one sample, sequenced in a study of control samples from healthy donors and cancer patients. TCRdb's table, derived via immunoSEQ multiplex PCR, lists solely in-frame clones and lacks some. The top ten clones hold about 32% of a sample with about 17,000 clones, roughly 89% of them seen once. The material sequenced was PBMCs. The source of these receptors is a man aged 60 to 75 with head and neck cancer. CDR3s include the opening cysteine and the closing phenylalanine or tryptophan. A D gene is named only where the DNA matches it firmly. Clone sizes are given selectively: once, few, many, or a class where the clone is expanded.

d_call	clone_size	v_call	j_call	cdr3_nt	cdr3_aa
TRBD1	few	TRBV2	TRBJ1-6	TGTGCCGGGGGACAGGGAAACTATAATTCACCCCTCCACTTT	CAGGQGNYNSPLHF
TRBD1	.	TRBV2	TRBJ1-6	TGTGCCAGCACTGGACAGGGACGCTCCTATAATTCACCCCTCCACTTT	CASTGQGRSYNSPLHF
TRBD2	.	TRBV5-4	TRBJ2-5	TGTGCCAGCAGCTCGGCCGGGGGGTTCCAAGAGACCCAGTACTTC	CASSSAGGFQETQYF
.	.	TRBV7-2	TRBJ2-5	TGTGCCAGCAGCGCCCCGGGGGCCGGACTCCAAGAGACCCAGTACTTC	CASSAPGAGLQETQYF
.	few	TRBV19	TRBJ2-4	TGTGCCAGTAGTACGGGCCCGAGGGGGAAGACCTACTTC	CASSTGPRGKTYF
TRBD2	.	TRBV7-9	TRBJ2-3	TGTGCCTGCGGGGGGGCTAGCACAGATACGCAGTATTTT	CACGGASTDTQYF
.	.	TRBV13	TRBJ2-5	TGTGCCAGCAGCTTAGAAGGCGAGGGCACCGGCGAGACCCAGTACTTC	CASSLEGEGTGETQYF
TRBD1	.	TRBV5-1	TRBJ1-3	TGCGCCAGCAGCTCAGGGGGACCTGGAAACACCATATATTTT	CASSSGGPGNTIYF
TRBD2	.	TRBV7-7	TRBJ2-1	TGTGCTAGCAGCTTAGCGCGGGCCCTCGGGGGGAGCTCCTACAATGAGCAGTTCTTC	CASSLARALGGSSYNEQFF
.	once	TRBV19	TRBJ2-3	TGTGCCAGTAGTATGTGGAGGTTTTCGCAAGATACGCAGTATTTT	CASSMWRFSQDTQYF
.	.	TRBV7-2	TRBJ1-5	TGTGCCAGCAGCCCCTGGGGTATTAGCAATCAGCCCCAGCATTTT	CASSPWGISNQPQHF
.	.	TRBV19	TRBJ2-3	TGTGCCAGTAGTATTTCGGGATTCACAGATACGCAGTATTTT	CASSISGFTDTQYF
.	.	TRBV6-5	TRBJ1-4	TGTGCCAGCAGTTATCTGGGGGGCGCGAATGAAAAACTGTTTTTT	CASSYLGGANEKLFF
TRBD1	.	TRBV27	TRBJ2-5	TGTGCCAGCTTAAGGACAGGGGGGCAAGAGACCCAGTACTTC	CASLRTGGQETQYF
.	.	TRBV12-3/TRBV12-4	TRBJ2-5	TGTGCCAGCAGACCTTTTGGGGCCTTGACCCAGTACTTC	CASRPFGALTQYF
.	once	TRBV7-3	TRBJ2-3	TGTGCCAGCAGCTGGGACCCCACAGATACGCAGTATTTT	CASSWDPTDTQYF
.	.	TRBV6-2/TRBV6-3	TRBJ2-1	TGTGCCAGCACCCCAGACAGGTCAAATGAGCAGTTCTTC	CASTPDRSNEQFF
.	.	TRBV10-3	TRBJ1-1	TGTGCCATCAGGGGAGAGGGCTCCGAAGCTTTCTTT	CAIRGEGSEAFF
TRBD1	.	TRBV7-9	TRBJ2-2	TGTGCCAGCAGCTCAGCCCCGGGACAGGGGTATACCGGGGAGCTGTTTTTT	CASSSAPGQGYTGELFF
.	.	TRBV5-6	TRBJ2-7	TGTGCCAGCAGCTCTGGGCCCTACGAGCAGTACTTC	CASSSGPYEQYF
TRBD1	.	TRBV24-1	TRBJ1-4	TGTGCCACCACCGACAGGGGGGATGAAAAACTGTTTTTT	CATTDRGDEKLFF
.	.	TRBV29-1	TRBJ1-1	TGCAGCGTGCTGGACAGCATGAACACTGAAGCTTTCTTT	CSVLDSMNTEAFF
.	.	TRBV27	TRBJ1-6	TGTGCCAGCAGGCGCGAGGACCTCAATTCACCCCTCCACTTT	CASRREDLNSPLHF
TRBD2	.	TRBV6-1	TRBJ2-3	TGTGCCAGCAGTGGAAGGATCTGGGGTAGCGGGTCGTCAGATACGCAGTATTTT	CASSGRIWGSGSSDTQYF
TRBD2	.	TRBV15	TRBJ2-1	TGTGCCACCAGCCCCCGGCGACTAGCGGGGTACAATGAGCAGTTCTTC	CATSPRRLAGYNEQFF
TRBD2	.	TRBV6-5	TRBJ2-1	TGTGCCACCCTTCGGGGGGGTTACAATGAGCAGTTCTTC	CATLRGGYNEQFF
.	.	TRBV29-1	TRBJ1-2	TGCAGCGTTGAAGATCTTGGGCAGTCTGGCTACACCTTC	CSVEDLGQSGYTF
TRBD2	.	TRBV3-1/TRBV3-2	TRBJ2-1	TGTGCCAGCAGCCAAGGCCTAGCGGGGGGAACTGAGCAGTTCTTC	CASSQGLAGGTEQFF
.	.	TRBV5-1	TRBJ2-4	TGCGCCAGCAGCTTGGTCCCCGGGACCCAGGGGCTAGGCAAAAACATTCAGTACTTC	CASSLVPGTQGLGKNIQYF
.	.	TRBV20-1	TRBJ1-3	TGCAGTGCTCTTCTGGGGGGCACCATATATTTT	CSALLGGTIYF
.	.	TRBV5-5	TRBJ2-1	TGTGCCAGCGTCCTGCTGCAGGGCCTAAAGGAACAGTTCTTC	CASVLLQGLKEQFF
.	.	TRBV5-1	TRBJ1-2	TGCGCCAGCAGCCAACTCGAGGGCTATGGCTACACCTTC	CASSQLEGYGYTF
.	once	TRBV19	TRBJ1-3	TGTGCCAGTAGCCTTTCGGACCACCCTGGGGACTCTGGAAACACCATATATTTT	CASSLSDHPGDSGNTIYF
.	.	TRBV9	TRBJ1-6	TGTGCCAGCAGCGTAGCCCGAGGCTCACCCCTCCACTTT	CASSVARGSPLHF
TRBD2	.	TRBV5-1	TRBJ2-2	TGCGCCAGCAGCTTGGTAGGACTAGCGGGGACCGGGGAGCTGTTTTTT	CASSLVGLAGTGELFF
.	.	TRBV9	TRBJ2-6	TGTGCCAGCAGCGTCGGGACTCCCGGGGCCAACGTCCTGACTTTC	CASSVGTPGANVLTF
TRBD1	.	TRBV18	TRBJ2-7	TGTGCCAGCTCCGAGGGGGCGACTCAGACCTACGAGCAGTACTTC	CASSEGATQTYEQYF
.	.	TRBV29-1	TRBJ1-1	TGCAGCGTTCTTGGGGACCGTGAAGCTTTCTTT	CSVLGDREAFF
.	.	TRBV5-8	TRBJ2-6	TGTGCCAGCAGCTTTTTGGGCGCTGGGGCCAACGTCCTGACTTTC	CASSFLGAGANVLTF
.	.	TRBV7-3	TRBJ2-2	TGTGCCAGCAGCTTAAGACCCGCGGGCACCGGGGAGCTGTTTTTT	CASSLRPAGTGELFF
.	.	TRBV3-1/TRBV3-2	TRBJ2-7	TGTGCCAGCAGCCCGAGACCCGAGCAGAGGGAGCAGTACTTC	CASSPRPEQREQYF
.	.	TRBV29-1	TRBJ1-5	TGCAGCGTTGCGCCCCAAGGAGGGGGGGCAGGTCAGCCCCAGCATTTT	CSVAPQGGGAGQPQHF
.	.	TRBV24-1	TRBJ1-2	TGTGCCACCCCCAGCACAGGGCACCCGTCATGGGCTAACTATGGCTACACCTTC	CATPSTGHPSWANYGYTF
.	.	TRBV27	TRBJ1-2	TGTGCCAGCAGTTTAAGCGGGGAATGGGGCTACACCTTC	CASSLSGEWGYTF
.	.	TRBV9	TRBJ2-7	TGTGCCAGCAGCGTAGTTGAGGGGGGGGAGCAGTACTTC	CASSVVEGGEQYF
.	.	TRBV3-1/TRBV3-2	TRBJ1-2	TGTGCCAGCAGCCCTGGCCAGGGCTACACCTTC	CASSPGQGYTF
.	once	TRBV7-9	TRBJ1-1	TGTGCCAGCAGCTTTTTCCAGGGGCGCCTATATACTGAAGCTTTCTTT	CASSFFQGRLYTEAFF
.	.	TRBV27	TRBJ1-4	TGTGCCAGCAGTTTAATGGGGCTGACTAATGAAAAACTGTTTTTT	CASSLMGLTNEKLFF
.	.	TRBV5-1	TRBJ1-6	TGCGCCAGCAGCTTTACCACAGGGCCAACGGAAGGCGGTTCACCCCTCCACTTT	CASSFTTGPTEGGSPLHF
.	.	TRBV3-1/TRBV3-2	TRBJ1-3	TGTGCCAGCAGCCCGGGGGGATATGGAAACACCATATATTTT	CASSPGGYGNTIYF
.	.	TRBV10-3	TRBJ2-5	TGTGCCATCAGAGGGGACATAGCGATCTCCCAGTACTTC	CAIRGDIAISQYF
.	.	TRBV5-6	TRBJ2-7	TGTGCCAGCAGCTTGGCCAACTACGAGCAGTACTTC	CASSLANYEQYF
TRBD1	once	TRBV7-2	TRBJ1-6	TGTGCCAGCAGTTTGACAGGGATCAATTCACCCCTCCACTTT	CASSLTGINSPLHF
.	few	TRBV2	TRBJ1-1	TGTGCCAGCAGTGAAGCTCCTAACACTGAAGCTTTCTTT	CASSEAPNTEAFF
.	.	TRBV9	TRBJ2-3	TGTGCCAGCAGCGTAGACGGGGGCACAGATACGCAGTATTTT	CASSVDGGTDTQYF
.	.	TRBV5-5	TRBJ1-2	TGTGCCAGCAGCCCCCTTTGGTGGGGGAACTATGGCTACACCTTC	CASSPLWWGNYGYTF
.	.	TRBV29-1	TRBJ1-1	TGCAGCGCCTCGCCAGGGGCGTACGGGACTGAAGCTTTCTTT	CSASPGAYGTEAFF